This T cell receptor beta chain appears in the sequencing data of a study of blood T cell repertoires in COVID-19. Study-wide background: COVID-19 samples collected from the United States, Italy and Spain covered acute and convalescent phases. In each case, the material was cDNA or gDNA derived from T cells, B-cell-depleted T cells, or PBMCs.

Clinical history reported by participants formed the basis on which cohorts were assigned. From germline, CDR1 is MNHEY and CDR2 SVGAGI. The V end lost 2 bases, the J end lost 6 bases, and 11 bases lay between the germline ends. The CDR3 covers 14 residues. Authors' analysis steps: The authors estimated nucleated cell counts from reference gene primer amplification. Method: immunoSEQ multiplex PCR; TCRdb's copy keeps in-frame clones and lacks some. D and trimming were read from the DNA, whereas the V and J calls and clone size are those reported in that table. The sample has fewer than 250,000 clones; 80% are singletons.

The sample taken for sequencing was PBMCs or T cells enriched from blood (not recorded which). The rearrangement links TRBV6-5 to TRBJ1-3, with D unresolved. This receptor was identified in a woman in her thirties or forties with acute COVID-19. The CDR3 sequence is CASSYTGNPNTIYF. Here the CDR3 DNA reads TGTGCCAGCAGTTACACCGGGAACCCAAACACCATATATTTT.